Only a few counts were recorded for the clone carrying this T cell receptor beta chain. Some clones are missing from TCRdb's copy, which holds only in-frame ones; the method was immunoSEQ multiplex PCR. This table holds 250,000 to 300,000 clones, about nine tenths found once. This entry belongs to a study of blood T cell repertoires in COVID-19. Living in about 25 US areas, the participants were between roughly 18 and 90 years of age. Donors were grouped by their self-reported clinical history. People in the exposed group encountered a COVID-19 case within 2 weeks before entering the study. This CDR3 spans 13 amino acids. V lost 5 bases and J lost 1, with 8 bases in between. The germline V gene has CDR1 PRHDT and CDR2 FYEKMQ (reference sequence).

This sequence originates from a woman aged 45 to 65 who had been exposed to COVID-19. Source material: PBMCs or T cells enriched from blood (not recorded which). The chain carries TRBV13 and TRBJ1-1; D ambiguous. This CDR3 is CASSTTPNTEAFF. For the CDR3, the DNA is TGTGCCAGCAGCACAACACCGAACACTGAAGCTTTCTTT.